This TCR beta chain derives from a study of blood T cell repertoires in COVID-19. For the study at large: The analysed material was cDNA or gDNA that came from T cells, B-cell-depleted T cells, or PBMCs.

The table lists this clone with a few counts. Using immunoSEQ multiplex PCR, the repertoire was profiled, and TCRdb retains in-frame clones only, with some absent. Here the sample spans 150,000 to 200,000 clones, 80% to 90% being singletons. This CDR3 comprises 14 residues. Germline CDR1 reads MNHEY; CDR2 reads SVGAGI. With 6 bases clipped from V and 2 bases from J, the junction kept 7 bases outside the gene matches. The chain employs TRBV6-5 and TRBJ2-7; 7 bases are a match to TRBD2. This clonotype was sampled from a woman aged 55-69 years with COVID-19, enrolled during active disease. Specimen: peripheral blood. As DNA, the CDR3 is TGTGCCAGCAGCGGAGGAGGACTAGCCTACGAGCAGTACTTC. Residues: CASSGGGLAYEQYF.